This T cell receptor (beta chain) was obtained from a study of CD8 T cells in Susac syndrome (dated by TCRdb to the late 2010s). Broadly, across the study: Whether CD8+ T cell activation and differentiation in Susac syndrome was antigen driven was tested using repertoire sequencing.

RNA was extracted using the RNeasy kit, and roughly 0.45 to 1 microgram was reverse transcribed with random hexamers. The immunoSEQ multiplex PCR assay, covering 54 Vbeta and 13 Jbeta segments, was used to amplify TCR beta CDR3 regions. PCR amplification bias was corrected using a synthetic template baseline for primer optimization and computational correction. The study's processing was this. Reads were assigned to V, D and J genes according to IMGT and analyzed in immunoSEQ Analyzer, with only productive sequences retained. Clonality was calculated as one minus the Shannon entropy normalized by log2 of the number of productive unique sequences. Public and private clones were assessed among the 100 most prevalent clones of each patient and control. Clones were defined as Susac-specific when absent from the healthy and MS cohorts, from fewer than 1,300 published viral clones and from other ImmuneACCESS disease sequences. TCRdb handled the public reads itself, with Q25 trimming in fastp and clone calling in MiXCR, and kept productive beta chains. Every CDR3 protein is listed once, alongside the most common genes and DNA of its rows. TCRdb's processing, not the authors' own work, is the source of the V and J calls. In this sample the table shows approximately 190,000 distinct CDR3 sequences, 85% to 95% of which occur a single time. 0.1% of the sample lies in the top ten.

From the cysteine through the phenylalanine, the CDR3 covers 15 amino acids. CDR3 DNA only is kept here, 45 bases in frame from base 1. Clipping removes 1 base from V and 0 bases from J, with 1 as the unmatched junction base count. From a lookup of the germline V gene (reference sequence), CDR1 and CDR2 are DFQATT and SNEGSKA. The research as a whole found: The number of individuals in the TCR sequencing and HLA analysis was recognized as being relatively small.

High-throughput TCR beta sequencing profiled peripheral blood CD8+ and CD4+ T cells from healthy donors, Susac syndrome patients and multiple sclerosis patients. The healthy donors served as controls matched for age and sex. Bulk CD8+ and CD4+ T cells were purified by magnetic negative isolation, whereas CD8+ TEMRA cells were enriched by FACS. Blood was drawn into EDTA tubes, processed within 24 hours, and PBMCs were isolated by density gradient centrifugation. PBMCs intended for TCR sequencing were cryopreserved in liquid nitrogen and thawed later in a water bath at 37 degrees C. The sorted or isolated CD4+, CD8+ and CD8+ TEMRA cells had a purity of 90% or higher. Points on this clonotype: The specificity of this receptor is unknown. Per-base qualities were not stored, and no clone one base away is much larger.

The chain was built from TRBV20-1 and TRBJ1-3, and 9 junctional nucleotides match TRBD1. Sequenced: CD4+ T cells from PBMCs. This TCR was sampled from a human donor in good health. The CDR3: CSARGTGVSGNTIYF. Read as DNA, the sequence is TGCAGTGCTAGAGGGACAGGGGTCTCTGGAAACACCATATATTTT.